Listed below are T cell receptor beta chains from one sample, sequenced in a study of OX40 agonist ivuxolimab in advanced cancers. Assay: immunoSEQ multiplex PCR; the TCRdb copy retains only in-frame clones and omits some. The data contain 80,000 or so clones, just under 85% of them singletons. The sequencing here drew on CD4+ or CD8+ T cells sorted from blood, taken in a trial of the OX40 agonist ivuxolimab. The receptors originated from an adult with an advanced solid tumor such as melanoma, head and neck, liver or kidney cancer. Each CDR3 is given without its conserved first and last residue. Fields, in order: CDR3 length, V gene, CDR3 protein.

13 | TRBV9 | ASSVGVWGYNEQF
12 | TRBV27 | ASSLNRANTEAF
10 | TRBV30 | AWSGGYTEAF
12 | TRBV7-9 | ASSLQRGSYGYT
12 | TRBV5-8 | ASSSREEQETQY
12 | TRBV30 | AWSAGAGRMAQY
11 | TRBV5-4 | ASSSGPGGEQF
11 | TRBV19 | ASSIKGTGELF
12 | TRBV7-9 | ASSLRGKDTEAF
14 | TRBV4-1 | ASSQDLEDSYNEQF
14 | TRBV6-6 | ASSYDFLNPNEKLF
9 | TRBV29-1 | SVTENTEAF
10 | TRBV18 | ASSPGDVEAF
13 | TRBV7-8 | ASSLAIGGFSPLH
12 | TRBV5-1 | ASSRRGDMETQY
12 | TRBV30 | AWSDGLGSYEQY